Listed below are T cell receptor beta chains from one sample, sequenced in a study of blood T cell repertoires in COVID-19. TCRdb keeps only in-frame clones here, not all; method: immunoSEQ multiplex PCR. Among around 130,000 clones, roughly 84% were seen once, and the ten largest hold around 8.6%. Material: peripheral blood. The receptors were gathered from a human donor in a cohort sampled during active COVID-19. Both conserved end residues are part of each CDR3. Each record gives: CDR3 protein, CDR3 DNA, clone size, J gene, D gene, V gene. The D gene is left open where the match is weak. Where a row states a size, it is once, few, many or the class of an expanded clone; other rows omit it.

CDR3aa: CASSTRNSGANVLTF
CDR3nt: TGTGCCAGCAGTACTCGAAACTCTGGGGCCAACGTCCTGACTTTC
abundance: .
j_gene: TRBJ2-6
d_gene: .
v_gene: TRBV28

CDR3aa: CASSRARDTLAYGYTF
CDR3nt: TGCGCCAGCAGCCGTGCCCGGGACACCCTTGCCTATGGCTACACCTTC
abundance: .
j_gene: TRBJ1-2
d_gene: .
v_gene: TRBV5-1

CDR3aa: CASSYSIGGSETQYF
CDR3nt: TGTGCCAGCAGTTACTCGATCGGGGGGTCAGAGACCCAGTACTTC
abundance: .
j_gene: TRBJ2-5
d_gene: TRBD2
v_gene: TRBV6-5

CDR3aa: CSVTGTGIMNTEAFF
CDR3nt: TGCAGCGTCACCGGGACAGGGATCATGAACACTGAAGCTTTCTTT
abundance: .
j_gene: TRBJ1-1
d_gene: TRBD1
v_gene: TRBV29-1

CDR3aa: CASSEGQGFIPLHF
CDR3nt: TGCGCCAGCAGCGAGGGACAGGGGTTCATCCCCCTCCACTTT
abundance: .
j_gene: TRBJ1-6
d_gene: TRBD1
v_gene: TRBV5-1

CDR3aa: CATSSPGQGGYNEQFF
CDR3nt: TGTGCCACCAGCAGCCCGGGACAGGGGGGCTACAATGAGCAGTTCTTC
abundance: .
j_gene: TRBJ2-1
d_gene: TRBD1
v_gene: TRBV15

CDR3aa: CASSTQLNTEAFF
CDR3nt: TGTGCCAGTAGTACCCAATTGAACACTGAAGCTTTCTTT
abundance: .
j_gene: TRBJ1-1
d_gene: .
v_gene: TRBV19

CDR3aa: CASSLGTARTDTQYF
CDR3nt: TGTGCCAGCAGCCTCGGGACAGCTAGGACAGATACGCAGTATTTT
abundance: .
j_gene: TRBJ2-3
d_gene: TRBD1
v_gene: TRBV3-1/TRBV3-2

CDR3aa: CASSPRGSVTYEQYF
CDR3nt: TGTGCCAGCAGCCCTAGGGGATCGGTTACCTACGAGCAGTACTTC
abundance: .
j_gene: TRBJ2-7
d_gene: .
v_gene: TRBV11-2

CDR3aa: CASSQIAGGPYEQYF
CDR3nt: TGTGCCAGCAGTCAGATAGCGGGGGGCCCCTACGAGCAGTACTTC
abundance: once
j_gene: TRBJ2-7
d_gene: TRBD2
v_gene: TRBV27

CDR3aa: CASSLVQGSTDTQYF
CDR3nt: TGCGCCAGCAGCTTGGTCCAGGGGAGCACAGATACGCAGTATTTT
abundance: once
j_gene: TRBJ2-3
d_gene: .
v_gene: TRBV5-1

CDR3aa: CASSRRDTLGTQYF
CDR3nt: TGTGCCAGCAGCCGCCGTGACACTCTGGGGACCCAGTACTTC
abundance: .
j_gene: TRBJ2-5
d_gene: .
v_gene: TRBV7-8

CDR3aa: CASSPRTGGDGEQYF
CDR3nt: TGTGCCAGCTCACCTCGGACAGGGGGCGATGGGGAGCAGTACTTC
abundance: .
j_gene: TRBJ2-7
d_gene: TRBD1
v_gene: TRBV18

CDR3aa: CASSQTSGRNEQFF
CDR3nt: TGTGCCAGCAGCCAAACTAGCGGGCGCAATGAGCAGTTCTTC
abundance: .
j_gene: TRBJ2-1
d_gene: TRBD2
v_gene: TRBV3-1/TRBV3-2

CDR3aa: CATSTGQGTYGYTF
CDR3nt: TGTGCCACCAGCACTGGACAGGGGACCTATGGCTACACCTTC
abundance: .
j_gene: TRBJ1-2
d_gene: TRBD1
v_gene: TRBV15

CDR3aa: CASSLGTGGNTIYF
CDR3nt: TGCGCCAGCAGCTTGGGGACAGGCGGAAACACCATATATTTT
abundance: .
j_gene: TRBJ1-3
d_gene: TRBD1
v_gene: TRBV5-1

CDR3aa: CASSYGGTAYEQYF
CDR3nt: TGTGCCAGCAGTTACGGAGGCACGGCCTACGAGCAGTACTTC
abundance: once
j_gene: TRBJ2-7
d_gene: .
v_gene: TRBV6-6

CDR3aa: CASSQTSGGNNEQFF
CDR3nt: TGTGCCAGCAGCCAGACTAGCGGGGGCAACAATGAGCAGTTCTTC
abundance: .
j_gene: TRBJ2-1
d_gene: TRBD2
v_gene: TRBV4-2

CDR3aa: CASSRRSGGTEAFF
CDR3nt: TGTGCCAGTAGCCGCCGGTCCGGGGGCACTGAAGCTTTCTTT
abundance: .
j_gene: TRBJ1-1
d_gene: .
v_gene: TRBV19

CDR3aa: CASSPQGSYEQYF
CDR3nt: TGTGCCAGCAGCCCCCAGGGCTCCTACGAGCAGTACTTC
abundance: .
j_gene: TRBJ2-7
d_gene: .
v_gene: TRBV9

CDR3aa: CASGLGQGTGELFF
CDR3nt: TGTGCTAGTGGCCTCGGACAGGGGACCGGGGAGCTGTTTTTT
abundance: .
j_gene: TRBJ2-2
d_gene: TRBD1
v_gene: TRBV12-5

CDR3aa: CASSSDRGGNGYTF
CDR3nt: TGTGCCAGCAGCTCCGACAGGGGGGGCAATGGCTACACCTTC
abundance: .
j_gene: TRBJ1-2
d_gene: TRBD1
v_gene: TRBV7-6

CDR3aa: CATSRGGQRGNTIYF
CDR3nt: TGTGCCACCAGCAGAGGAGGCCAGAGGGGAAACACCATATATTTT
abundance: .
j_gene: TRBJ1-3
d_gene: .
v_gene: TRBV15

CDR3aa: CASSQEGTGQETQYF
CDR3nt: TGCGCCAGCAGCCAAGAAGGGACAGGTCAAGAGACCCAGTACTTC
abundance: .
j_gene: TRBJ2-5
d_gene: TRBD1
v_gene: TRBV4-1

CDR3aa: CASSLRQGASDTQYF
CDR3nt: TGCGCCAGCAGCTTGCGGCAGGGGGCGTCAGATACGCAGTATTTT
abundance: .
j_gene: TRBJ2-3
d_gene: TRBD1
v_gene: TRBV5-1

CDR3aa: CASSLRGGSINSPLHF
CDR3nt: TGTGCCAGCAGCTTGAGGGGAGGCTCGATTAATTCACCCCTCCACTTT
abundance: .
j_gene: TRBJ1-6
d_gene: .
v_gene: TRBV5-6

CDR3aa: CASSLVTSGGTDTQYF
CDR3nt: TGTGCCAGCAGCTTAGTGACTAGCGGGGGCACAGATACGCAGTATTTT
abundance: .
j_gene: TRBJ2-3
d_gene: TRBD2
v_gene: TRBV7-6

CDR3aa: CASRPLGGGATDTQYF
CDR3nt: TGCGCCAGCAGGCCTTTAGGGGGGGGCGCCACAGATACGCAGTATTTT
abundance: .
j_gene: TRBJ2-3
d_gene: .
v_gene: TRBV5-1

CDR3aa: CASSLERGGHYEQYF
CDR3nt: TGTGCCAGCAGCTTAGAACGCGGGGGGCACTACGAGCAGTACTTC
abundance: .
j_gene: TRBJ2-7
d_gene: TRBD2
v_gene: TRBV7-2

CDR3aa: CASGETGLGNTIYF
CDR3nt: TGCGCCAGCGGGGAAACAGGGCTTGGAAACACCATATATTTT
abundance: few
j_gene: TRBJ1-3
d_gene: .
v_gene: TRBV5-1

CDR3aa: CASSMAGYGYTF
CDR3nt: TGTGCCAGTAGTATGGCGGGATATGGCTACACCTTC
abundance: .
j_gene: TRBJ1-2
d_gene: .
v_gene: TRBV19

CDR3aa: CASSSLRLTSGGFYNEQFF
CDR3nt: TGTGCCAGCAGTTCCCTACGACTGACTAGCGGGGGCTTCTACAATGAGCAGTTCTTC
abundance: few
j_gene: TRBJ2-1
d_gene: TRBD2
v_gene: TRBV6-2/TRBV6-3

CDR3aa: CSASRGDGQETQYF
CDR3nt: TGCAGTGCTAGTAGGGGTGATGGGCAAGAGACCCAGTACTTC
abundance: .
j_gene: TRBJ2-5
d_gene: .
v_gene: TRBV20-1

CDR3aa: CASTPSSRAEAFF
CDR3nt: TGTGCCAGCACCCCAAGTTCACGGGCTGAAGCTTTCTTT
abundance: .
j_gene: TRBJ1-1
d_gene: .
v_gene: TRBV7-9

CDR3aa: CASSPWGQGPYEQYF
CDR3nt: TGCGCCAGCAGCCCCTGGGGACAGGGTCCCTACGAGCAGTACTTC
abundance: .
j_gene: TRBJ2-7
d_gene: TRBD1
v_gene: TRBV5-1

CDR3aa: CASSQIARQSQETQYF
CDR3nt: TGTGCCAGCAGCCAAATAGCCAGACAGAGCCAAGAGACCCAGTACTTC
abundance: few
j_gene: TRBJ2-5
d_gene: .
v_gene: TRBV3-1/TRBV3-2

CDR3aa: CASSRRQGARDQPQHF
CDR3nt: TGTGCCAGCAGCCGCCGACAGGGGGCAAGAGATCAGCCCCAGCATTTT
abundance: .
j_gene: TRBJ1-5
d_gene: TRBD1
v_gene: TRBV6-2/TRBV6-3

CDR3aa: CASRTVRDTGELFF
CDR3nt: TGTGCCAGTAGGACAGTAAGGGACACCGGGGAGCTGTTTTTT
abundance: .
j_gene: TRBJ2-2
d_gene: .
v_gene: TRBV19

CDR3aa: CASSAGQGAYEQYF
CDR3nt: TGTGCCAGCAGCGCGGGACAGGGGGCGTACGAGCAGTACTTC
abundance: .
j_gene: TRBJ2-7
d_gene: TRBD1
v_gene: TRBV7-2

CDR3aa: CASSTAPYRGAGELFF
CDR3nt: TGTGCCAGTAGTACAGCGCCCTACAGGGGGGCCGGGGAGCTGTTTTTT
abundance: once
j_gene: TRBJ2-2
d_gene: TRBD1
v_gene: TRBV19

CDR3aa: CASSPLGTANEKLFF
CDR3nt: TGCGCCAGCAGCCCCTTAGGGACAGCGAATGAAAAACTGTTTTTT
abundance: .
j_gene: TRBJ1-4
d_gene: TRBD1
v_gene: TRBV5-1

CDR3aa: CASTPADTQYF
CDR3nt: TGCGCCAGCACCCCCGCAGATACGCAGTATTTT
abundance: medium-sized
j_gene: TRBJ2-3
d_gene: .
v_gene: TRBV5-1

CDR3aa: CASSEVGGGELFF
CDR3nt: TGTGCCAGCAGTGAAGTAGGAGGCGGGGAGCTGTTTTTT
abundance: .
j_gene: TRBJ2-2
d_gene: .
v_gene: TRBV2

CDR3aa: CASSPTSGGAGYNEQFF
CDR3nt: TGTGCCAGCAGCCCGACTAGCGGGGGGGCAGGCTACAATGAGCAGTTCTTC
abundance: few
j_gene: TRBJ2-1
d_gene: TRBD2
v_gene: TRBV2

CDR3aa: CASSLVGVTNSPLHF
CDR3nt: TGTGCCAGCAGCTTGGTAGGGGTAACGAATTCACCCCTCCACTTT
abundance: .
j_gene: TRBJ1-6
d_gene: .
v_gene: TRBV5-6

CDR3aa: CASSVGTLNYGYTF
CDR3nt: TGTGCCAGCTCAGTCGGGACACTAAACTATGGCTACACCTTC
abundance: .
j_gene: TRBJ1-2
d_gene: .
v_gene: TRBV18

CDR3aa: CASSHQPSRKFSYEQYF
CDR3nt: TGTGCCAGCAGTCACCAACCTTCGAGGAAATTCTCCTACGAGCAGTACTTC
abundance: .
j_gene: TRBJ2-7
d_gene: .
v_gene: TRBV6-6

CDR3aa: CASSPQADYGYTF
CDR3nt: TGCGCCAGCAGCCCTCAGGCTGACTATGGCTACACCTTC
abundance: .
j_gene: TRBJ1-2
d_gene: .
v_gene: TRBV5-1

CDR3aa: CASSSQDYSYEQYF
CDR3nt: TGTGCCAGCAGTTCACAGGACTATTCCTACGAGCAGTACTTC
abundance: .
j_gene: TRBJ2-7
d_gene: .
v_gene: TRBV28

CDR3aa: CASSPQRGVGETQYF
CDR3nt: TGTGCCAGCAGTCCCCAGCGGGGGGTAGGGGAGACCCAGTACTTC
abundance: .
j_gene: TRBJ2-5
d_gene: TRBD2
v_gene: TRBV28

CDR3aa: CASSQPVRDGANVLTF
CDR3nt: TGCGCCAGCAGCCAACCCGTCCGGGATGGGGCCAACGTCCTGACTTTC
abundance: .
j_gene: TRBJ2-6
d_gene: .
v_gene: TRBV4-1

CDR3aa: CAISGIAGVLYEQYF
CDR3nt: TGTGCCATCAGTGGGATAGCGGGGGTCCTCTACGAGCAGTACTTC
abundance: .
j_gene: TRBJ2-7
d_gene: TRBD2
v_gene: TRBV10-3

CDR3aa: CASSEGLAGAGETQYF
CDR3nt: TGTGCCAGCAGCGAGGGACTAGCGGGGGCGGGGGAGACCCAGTACTTC
abundance: once
j_gene: TRBJ2-5
d_gene: TRBD2
v_gene: TRBV7-2

CDR3aa: CASSPWTGVNEKLFF
CDR3nt: TGTGCCAGCAGCCCTTGGACAGGGGTTAATGAAAAACTGTTTTTT
abundance: .
j_gene: TRBJ1-4
d_gene: TRBD1
v_gene: TRBV2

CDR3aa: CASSPGGVITEAFF
CDR3nt: TGTGCCAGCAGCCCCGGGGGGGTTATCACTGAAGCTTTCTTT
abundance: once
j_gene: TRBJ1-1
d_gene: .
v_gene: TRBV7-9

CDR3aa: CASSPSRTDTQYF
CDR3nt: TGTGCCAGCTCACCAAGTAGAACAGATACGCAGTATTTT
abundance: .
j_gene: TRBJ2-3
d_gene: .
v_gene: TRBV18

CDR3aa: CASRQGARTGELFF
CDR3nt: TGTGCCAGCAGGCAGGGGGCGCGCACCGGGGAGCTGTTTTTT
abundance: .
j_gene: TRBJ2-2
d_gene: TRBD1
v_gene: TRBV6-5

CDR3aa: CASSGGSAGRETQYF
CDR3nt: TGCGCCAGCAGTGGAGGTAGCGCGGGCCGAGAGACCCAGTACTTC
abundance: .
j_gene: TRBJ2-5
d_gene: .
v_gene: TRBV10-1

CDR3aa: CATREGAGELFF
CDR3nt: TGTGCCACCCGTGAGGGGGCAGGGGAGCTGTTTTTT
abundance: few
j_gene: TRBJ2-2
d_gene: TRBD1
v_gene: TRBV7-2

CDR3aa: CASSYSRRRRTYEQYF
CDR3nt: TGTGCCAGCAGTTACTCGAGGCGACGGAGAACCTACGAGCAGTACTTC
abundance: .
j_gene: TRBJ2-7
d_gene: .
v_gene: TRBV6-5